This T cell receptor beta chain appears in the sequencing data of a study of blood T cell repertoires in COVID-19. About the study: Collection of acute and convalescent COVID-19 samples took place in the United States, Italy and Spain. PBMCs, B-cell-depleted T cells, or T cells provided the cDNA or gDNA that made up the material.

Assay used: immunoSEQ multiplex PCR; TCRdb lists only in-frame clones, some missing. This repertoire shows a few hundred thousand clones, just over 85% found once; its top ten account for about 10%. The germline CDR1 and CDR2 sequences are SNHLY and FYNNEI. CDR3 length: 15 amino acids. Between the trimmed V and J ends, which lost 6 bases and 3 bases, there was a span of 15 bases. The specimen was PBMCs or T cells enriched from blood (not recorded which). The TCR sequence derives from a woman aged 18-35 years who had recovered from COVID-19. The chain is built from TRBV2 and TRBJ1-5; possibly TRBD1 for D (5 bases). The CDR3 sequence is CASRGSGMDNQPQHF. CDR3 nucleotide sequence: TGTGCCAGCAGGGGCTCAGGGATGGACAATCAGCCCCAGCATTTT.